One and the same sample provided the 2 T cell receptor beta chains below, sequenced in a study of cytomegalovirus exposure and HLA in healthy donors. Sequencing was performed with immunoSEQ multiplex PCR; in TCRdb, only in-frame clones are kept and a portion is missing. The repertoire consists of tens of thousands of clones, with around 94% occurring once and the leading ten covering under 2%. Input material: PBMCs. The receptors were sampled from a woman between 18 and 29 years old in good health and CMV-seropositive.

This clone was seen just once. The V call is TRBV5-4, the J call TRBJ1-4; 7 bases are a match to TRBD1. Germline V lookup: CDR1 SGHNT, CDR2 YYREEE (reference sequence). V trimming: 0 bases; J trimming: 9 bases; junction bases outside the gene matches: 8. The CDR3 has 15 amino acids. DNA for the CDR3: TGTGCCAGCAGCTTGGATCAGGGGGAAGACCAAAAACTGTTTTTT. It codes for CASSLDQGEDQKLFF.

This rearrangement joins TRBV21-1 to TRBJ2-7; TRBD2, as called in the table, went unchecked against the DNA. TRBV21-1 constitutes a pseudogene. The CDR3 consists of 15 residues. CDR3 DNA sequence: TGTGCCAGCAGCCCCCAAGCCGGGAGTTCCTACGAGCAGTACTTC. It encodes CASSPQAGSSYEQYF.